The 10 T cell receptor beta chains reported below all come from one sample, sequenced in a study of T cell changes during pregnancy in multiple sclerosis. Assay used: immunoSEQ multiplex PCR; TCRdb lists only in-frame clones, some missing. The sample lists tens of thousands of clones, 90% to 95% seen once, with roughly 0.5% in the top ten. The sequencing here drew on CD4+ T cells from peripheral blood mononuclear cells, taken in the first trimester of pregnancy. All receptors derive from a female donor with multiple sclerosis, enrolled in a pregnancy study.

The V and J genes are TRBV5-1 and TRBJ1-1; TRBD1 is a possible D gene (6 bases). V was clipped by 0 bases and J by 0 bases, with 12 bases between them. There are 16 residues in the CDR3. Germline V gene data show CDR1 as SGHRS and CDR2 as YFSETQ. As DNA, the CDR3 is TGCGCCAGCAGCTTGGAACAGGGCCTCTTGAACACTGAAGCTTTCTTT. This sequence encodes CASSLEQGLLNTEAFF.

The chain combines TRBV4-1 with TRBJ2-2; tentative D call: TRBD2 (6 bases). The length of the CDR3 is 16 residues. The V and J ends lost 1 base and 0 bases respectively, with 9 bases between them. Germline CDR1 and CDR2: MGHRA and YSYEKL. CDR3 residues: CASSQGGVTNTGELFF. The CDR3 DNA is TGCGCCAGCAGCCAAGGGGGGGTGACGAACACCGGGGAGCTGTTTTTT.

The chain carries TRBV27 and TRBJ2-7; 9 nucleotides match TRBD1. Looked up from germline, CDR1 is MNHEY and CDR2 is SMNVEV (reference sequence). V shed 1 base, J shed 0 bases, and the junction held 10 bases outside the gene matches. The CDR3 is 18 amino acids. The CDR3 spells CASSLYGTGSIASYEQYF. As DNA, the CDR3 is TGTGCCAGCAGTTTATATGGGACAGGGTCTATCGCCTCCTACGAGCAGTACTTC.

The genes are TRBV7-3 and TRBJ2-1, with D possibly matching TRBD2 (6 bases). Germline V gene sequence: CDR1 SGHTA, CDR2 FQGTGA. This CDR3 comprises 15 residues. V lost 5 bases to trimming and J lost 4 bases, with 15 bases between them. CDR3 region: CASSQQPSEYNEQFF. The CDR3 bases are TGTGCCAGCAGCCAACAGCCTAGCGAATACAATGAGCAGTTCTTC.

The gene calls are TRBV27 and TRBJ2-3; D possibly corresponds to TRBD2 (6 bases). V lost 3 bases and J 0 bases, leaving 13 bases between the germline ends. Looked up from germline, CDR1 is MNHEY and CDR2 is SMNVEV (reference sequence). CDR3 length equals 16 residues. CDR3 protein: CASSFSGGTSTDTQYF. CDR3 coding DNA: TGTGCCAGCAGTTTTAGTGGGGGGACTAGCACAGATACGCAGTATTTT.

The gene calls are TRBV5-4 and TRBJ2-7, with 7 bases matching TRBD2. The CDR3 covers 16 residues. Germline CDR1 SGHNT, CDR2 YYREEE (reference sequence). V shed 0 bases, J shed 5 bases, and the junction held 11 bases outside the gene matches. CDR3 sequence (DNA): TGTGCCAGCAGCTTGGGGGGGGGTTCGCGGGCGGACGAGCAGTACTTC. Translated: CASSLGGGSRADEQYF.

The J gene is TRBJ2-7, the V gene TRBV29-1; 7 nucleotides agree with TRBD1. V trimming: 7 bases; J trimming: 1 base; junction bases outside the gene matches: 10. Germline CDR1 reads SQVTM; CDR2 reads ANQGSEA. CDR3 length: 14 residues. CDR3 sequence (DNA): TGCAGCGCCGCTAACCGGGACAGATCCTACGAGCAGTACTTC. Translated, it gives CSAANRDRSYEQYF.

V gene TRBV6-1 combines with J gene TRBJ2-1; TRBD2 matches at 12 bases. The CDR3 has 19 amino acids. V was clipped by 3 bases and J by 10 bases; unmatched bases: 19. Germline assignment: CDR1 MNHNS and CDR2 SASEGT. The CDR3 here is CASSDRRTSGDPRAGEQFF. CDR3 nucleotides: TGTGCCAGCAGTGACCGGAGGACTAGCGGGGACCCTCGGGCCGGAGAGCAGTTCTTC.

The DNA for the CDR3 is TGTGCCAGCAGGGGAACAGGAAGGTATGGCTACACCTTC. Its protein product is CASRGTGRYGYTF. J is TRBJ1-2 and V is TRBV9; D perhaps matches TRBD1 (5 bases). The CDR3 runs 13 residues. Germline lookup yields CDR1 SGDLS and CDR2 YYNGEE. V gave up 5 bases and J gave up 5 bases, with 13 bases separating them.

The rearrangement uses TRBV19 and TRBJ1-1, with no clear D. The CDR3 is 12 residues long. With 6 bases removed from V and 3 bases from J, the gap between germline ends came to 8 bases. The germline V gene encodes CDR1 LNHDA and CDR2 SQIVND (reference sequence). CDR3: CASSEIDTEAFF. In nucleotides, the CDR3 is TGTGCCAGTAGCGAGATAGACACTGAAGCTTTCTTT.